Following are 26 T cell receptor beta chains from one sample sequenced in a study of CD8 T cells in Susac syndrome. Random-hexamer reverse transcription was applied to 0.5 to 1 ug RNA. From the immunoSEQ multiplex PCR reads, TCRdb called clonotypes with MiXCR, one entry per CDR3 protein. The table includes more than 70,000 distinct CDR3 sequences, roughly 91% detected once. Material: CD8+ T cells from PBMCs. The receptors derive from a human donor with multiple sclerosis.

The rearrangement joins TRBV6-2 or TRBV6-3 to TRBJ2-5, with D perhaps TRBD2 (6 bases). The CDR3 covers 12 residues. Germline V gene sequence: CDR1 MNHEY, CDR2 SVGEGT. V was clipped by 10 bases and J by 4 bases, with 13 bases between them. The CDR3 coding sequence is TGTGCCACTTGGATGGGAGGAGAGACCCAGTACTTC. Translated, it gives CATWMGGETQYF.

The V and J genes are TRBV7-9 and TRBJ2-7; 9 nucleotides line up with TRBD2. V was clipped by 4 bases and J by 2 bases; unmatched bases: 12. The germline V gene encodes CDR1 SEHNR and CDR2 FQNEAQ (reference sequence). CDR3 length: 17 amino acids. In nucleotides, the CDR3 is TGTGCCAGCAGCTCCCCGTCGGAGCGGGGGGATACCTACGAGCAGTACTTC. Encoded protein: CASSSPSERGDTYEQYF.

V usage is TRBV14 and J usage is TRBJ1-6; unclear D gene. Trimming took 5 bases from V and 7 from J, leaving 9 bases between them. The CDR3 has 13 amino acids. Germline V gives CDR1 SGHDN, CDR2 FVKESK. CDR3 region: CASSLWANSPLHF. CDR3 DNA sequence: TGTGCCAGCAGCTTATGGGCCAATTCACCCCTCCACTTT.

This rearrangement joins TRBV7-9 to TRBJ1-3; D ambiguous. Trimming stripped 5 bases from V and 0 bases from J, with 11 bases between. The CDR3 runs 15 residues. Germline lookup yields CDR1 SEHNR and CDR2 FQNEAQ (reference sequence). CDR3 in amino acids: CASSPPLDSGNTIYF. CDR3 nucleotide sequence: TGTGCCAGCAGCCCCCCTTTAGACTCTGGAAACACCATATATTTT.

The gene calls are TRBV7-6 and TRBJ2-7, with D tentatively TRBD1 or TRBD2 (5 bases each). Germline assignment: CDR1 SGHVS and CDR2 FNYEAQ. The CDR3 runs 13 residues. V was shortened by 5 bases and J by 4 bases, with 12 bases between the two germline ends. The DNA for the CDR3 is TGTGCCAGCAGCGCCGGGACCCCATACGAGCAGTACTTC. Encoded protein: CASSAGTPYEQYF.

The gene calls are TRBV3-1 and TRBJ1-2, with unresolved D. This CDR3 comprises 11 residues. Germline CDR1 is LGHDT and CDR2 is YNNKEL (reference sequence). The V and J ends lost 5 bases and 6 bases respectively, with 7 bases between them. The CDR3 DNA follows: TGTGCCAGCAGCGTATATAATGGCTACACCTTC. Its protein product is CASSVYNGYTF.

The chain joins TRBV2 to TRBJ1-1; 8 bases match TRBD1. Germline CDR1 SNHLY, CDR2 FYNNEI. The CDR3 covers 13 residues. Unmatched junction bases numbered 6, after V lost 8 bases and J lost 4 bases. The CDR3 bases are TGTGCCAGCTCGACAGGGGTGGGCACTGAAGCTTTCTTT. This translates into CASSTGVGTEAFF.

V is TRBV20-1 and J is TRBJ1-5; D possibly corresponds to TRBD1 (5 bases). The CDR3 covers 16 residues. Trimming left V 6 bases short and J 2 bases short, with 20 bases between. Germline V CDR1 and CDR2: DFQATT, SNEGSKA (reference sequence). The CDR3 loop reads CSAPPGQPMGNQPQHF. As DNA, the CDR3 is TGCAGTGCCCCCCCGGGGCAGCCCATGGGCAATCAGCCCCAGCATTTT.

The chain joins TRBV11-2 to TRBJ2-5; no clear D gene. The ends were cut back, 4 bases at V and 0 bases at J, with 0 bases in the middle. This CDR3 contains 11 residues. Germline CDR1 reads SGHAT; CDR2 reads FQNNGV. Here the CDR3 reads CASSYQETQYF. CDR3 bases: TGTGCCAGCAGCTACCAAGAGACCCAGTACTTC.

V usage is TRBV12-3 or TRBV12-4 and J usage is TRBJ1-3; 7 bases are a match to TRBD1. Trimming at V came to 6 bases and at J to 4 bases, leaving 12 bases not matched to a gene. This CDR3 spans 16 amino acids. The CDR3 DNA sequence: TGTGCCAGCAGCCCTGCCGGACAGGAACGAGGAAACACCATATATTTT. This encodes CASSPAGQERGNTIYF.

The chain couples TRBV2 to TRBJ1-3, with TRBD1 matching 9 bases. Germline-derived CDR1 and CDR2 are SNHLY and FYNNEI. This CDR3 region has 15 residues. Trimming took 6 bases from V and 4 from J; bases not matched to a gene: 7. The CDR3 bases are TGTGCCAGCAGGCCCGGACAGGGGAACGGAAACACCATATATTTT. It translates to CASRPGQGNGNTIYF.

This rearrangement joins TRBV7-3 to TRBJ2-5, with TRBD2 as a possible D gene (6 bases). Germline V CDR1 and CDR2: SGHTA, FQGTGA. The CDR3 runs to 15 residues. V was clipped by 2 bases and J by 0 bases, with 10 bases between them. This CDR3 is CASSLAGTYQETQYF. The DNA of the CDR3 is TGTGCCAGCAGCTTAGCCGGGACTTACCAAGAGACCCAGTACTTC.

This chain links TRBV20-1 with TRBJ2-1; D not certain. Trimming pared 8 bases from V and 3 bases from J, leaving 14 bases between. The CDR3 spans 13 residues. Germline CDR1 reads DFQATT; CDR2 reads SNEGSKA (reference sequence). The CDR3 is CSLQTDNYNEQFF. The CDR3, as DNA: TGCAGTCTGCAAACAGACAACTACAATGAGCAGTTCTTC.

The V and J genes are TRBV5-6 and TRBJ1-1, with no clear D. With 0 bases removed from V and 2 bases from J, the gap between germline ends came to 11 bases. This CDR3 spans 15 amino acids. Germline CDR1 is SGHDT and CDR2 is YYEEEE. CDR3 sequence reads: CASSLVGLLNTEAFF. CDR3 in DNA: TGTGCCAGCAGCTTGGTGGGTCTTTTAAACACTGAAGCTTTCTTT.

The genes are TRBV28 and TRBJ2-6; possibly TRBD1 for D (5 bases). CDR1 and CDR2 (germline): MDHEN, SYDVKM. Trimming stripped 7 bases from V and 0 bases from J, with 19 bases between. The CDR3 sequence is 18 residues long. CDR3 protein: CASIPSLGAASGANVLTF. The DNA for the CDR3 is TGTGCCAGCATTCCATCCCTAGGGGCCGCCTCTGGGGCCAACGTCCTGACTTTC. The whole variable domain, filled in from reference TRBV28 and TRBJ2-6, reads DVKVTQSSRYLVKRTGEKVFLECVQDMDHENMFWYRQDPGLGLRLIYFSYDVKMKEKGDIPEGYSVSREKKERFSLILESASTNQTSMYLCASIPSLGAASGANVLTFGAGSRLTVL.

V gene TRBV21-1 combines with J gene TRBJ2-7. TRBV21-1 is a listed pseudogene. This CDR3 has 15 residues. CDR3 sequence: CASSNLNWGRYEQYF. The CDR3 nucleotides are TGTGCCAGCAGCAATCTGAACTGGGGTAGGTACGAGCAGTACTTC.

This clonotype was observed once. The CDR3 is CSARSLGTGGETQYF. The CDR3 region has the DNA TGCAGTGCCCGTTCACTGGGGACGGGAGGGGAGACCCAGTACTTC. The chain links TRBV20-1 to TRBJ2-5, with 8 nucleotides matching TRBD2. The length of the CDR3 is 15 residues. Unmatched junction bases numbered 14, after V lost 6 bases and J lost 5 bases. Per the germline V gene, CDR1 is DFQATT and CDR2 is SNEGSKA (reference sequence).

This clonotype counts as medium-sized (0.01 to 0.1%). This chain links TRBV7-9 with TRBJ2-7, with D unclear. CDR1 SEHNR and CDR2 FQNEAQ come from the germline V gene (reference sequence). V dropped 1 base and J dropped 7 bases, with 8 bases sitting between them. There are 12 residues in the CDR3. The CDR3 nucleotides read TGTGCCAGCAGCTTAGGCGCTGTGGAGCAGTACTTC. Its protein product is CASSLGAVEQYF.

This chain connects TRBV7-8 to TRBJ1-1; D unresolved. In germline, CDR1 is SGHVS, CDR2 FQNEAQ. The CDR3 covers 16 residues. V was clipped by 5 bases and J by 8 bases, with 24 bases between them. The chain's CDR3 is CASSPNPSLTPLEAFF. In nucleotides, the CDR3 is TGTGCCAGCAGCCCCAACCCTTCACTAACCCCCCTCGAAGCTTTCTTT.

This clonotype came up once. The gene calls are TRBV28 and TRBJ2-2; 16 bases agree with TRBD2. Per the germline V gene, CDR1 is MDHEN and CDR2 is SYDVKM. This CDR3 has 18 residues. The trim removed 3 bases at V and 2 bases at J, leaving 3 bases unmatched. CDR3 sequence: CASSLGLAGGLNTGELFF. The CDR3 DNA reads as TGTGCCAGCAGTTTGGGACTAGCGGGAGGGCTTAACACCGGGGAGCTGTTTTTT.

This clonotype has just one count. The J gene is TRBJ2-5, the V gene TRBV6-5; tentative D call: TRBD2 (6 bases). CDR1 and CDR2 (germline): MNHEY, SVGAGI. The CDR3 spans 14 residues. Trimming pared 6 bases from V and 9 bases from J, leaving 20 bases between. Written as DNA, the CDR3 is TGTGCCAGCAGCCCCGGAGGGGCCCTAGTTTCCCAGTACTTC. This codes for CASSPGGALVSQYF.

The chain links TRBV10-2 to TRBJ1-1; the match to TRBD1 covers 10 bases. This CDR3 contains 13 residues. Looked up from germline, CDR1 is WSHSY and CDR2 is SAAADI. The V segment lost 10 bases and the J segment 6 bases; nucleotides outside the gene matches: 8. The CDR3 sequence: CATGTGVQPEAFF. In nucleotides, the CDR3 is TGCGCCACCGGGACAGGGGTCCAGCCTGAAGCTTTCTTT.

This chain links TRBV28 with TRBJ1-2; D is unclear. This CDR3 spans 13 amino acids. The germline V gene encodes CDR1 MDHEN and CDR2 SYDVKM. V lost 6 bases and J 2 bases, leaving 10 bases between the germline ends. CDR3 bases: TGTGCCAGCAGGGGCAGGCTAAACTATGGCTACACCTTC. It is translated as CASRGRLNYGYTF.

The genes are TRBV6-2 or TRBV6-3 and TRBJ2-5; D unclear. V lost 2 bases and J 3 bases, leaving 7 bases between the germline ends. CDR1 and CDR2 from the germline V gene are MNHEY and SVGEGT. The CDR3 runs 13 residues. This chain's CDR3 is CASSYVLKETQYF. Written as DNA, the CDR3 is TGTGCCAGCAGTTACGTACTGAAAGAGACCCAGTACTTC.

The chain uses TRBV5-4 and TRBJ2-7, with D possibly matching TRBD1 (6 bases). Between the trimmed V and J ends, which lost 0 bases and 3 bases, there was a span of 13 bases. Germline loops: CDR1 SGHNT, CDR2 YYREEE (reference sequence). The CDR3 spans 15 residues. The CDR3 spells CASSLVPRQDYEQYF. The CDR3 DNA reads as TGTGCCAGCAGCTTGGTCCCACGACAGGACTACGAGCAGTACTTC. Filled out from reference TRBV5-4 and TRBJ2-7, the complete variable domain reads ETGVTQSPTHLIKTRGQQVTLRCSSQSGHNTVSWYQQALGQGPQFIFQYYREEENGRGNFPPRFSGLQFPNYSSELNVNALELDDSALYLCASSLVPRQDYEQYFGPGTRLTVT.

The chain carries TRBV20-1 and TRBJ2-1; 14 bases agree with TRBD2. CDR3 length equals 17 residues. Germline V CDR1 and CDR2: DFQATT, SNEGSKA (reference sequence). The J segment lost 8 bases and the V segment lost 1 base, leaving 10 bases of the junction unmatched. CDR3 nucleotides: TGCAGTGCTAGAGCTGCGGGACTAGCGGGAGAGCAGGATGAGCAGTTCTTC. Protein sequence: CSARAAGLAGEQDEQFF.